The clone carrying this TCR beta chain was seen repeatedly, ten times or more. Its matching antigen is unknown. These data belong to a study of T cells in Graves' hyperthyroidism and ophthalmopathy. Study results and limitations: Most thyroid clonotypes that were expanded above 0.001 also turned up in blood.

The CDR3 totals 11 residues. Trimming took off 5 bases at V and 8 bases at J, with 8 bases between the two ends. The V gene's germline CDR1 is KGHDR and CDR2 SFDVKD. Researchers took RNA transcripts and amplified the TCR beta CDR3 regions from them. Researchers ran a first-round RT-PCR on the TCR CDR3 using the HTBI primer set. TCRdb processed the multiplex PCR reads anew with MiXCR; each CDR3 protein has one entry. The table shows 240,000 or so distinct CDR3 sequences, with about a sixth occurring only once. This clonotype was sampled from a woman between 18 and 29 years old with Graves' ophthalmopathy. V usage is TRBV24-1 and J usage is TRBJ1-1; tentatively, D is TRBD1 (5 bases). The sequenced material came from blood. CDR3 loop: CATSAGFEAFF. The CDR3 DNA reads TGTGCCACCAGTGCAGGGTTCGAAGCTTTCTTT.